The sequence of this TCR beta chain was determined in a study of T cell repertoires in cytomegalovirus infection. Ten or more counts support this clonotype. Antigen specificity is unknown. Broader study findings: Cumulative public TCR beta family frequency identified carriers of CMV plus the relevant HLA. Dominating the ex vivo response were HLA-C-restricted CMV-specific TCR beta clonotypes.

The germline CDR1 and CDR2 sequences are SGHVS and FNYEAQ. The length of the CDR3 is 17 residues. Trimming shortened V by 1 base and J by 4 bases, and 19 bases separated the two germline ends. TCRdb re-called the reads with MiXCR, one entry per CDR3 protein. The repertoire includes 600,000 to 800,000 distinct CDR3 sequences, around 24% of them detected once, and roughly 8% sits in the top ten. This clonotype originated in a human donor in good health (CMV status not recorded). Some clones in this sample may be carry-over from other donors' samples. This chain links TRBV7-6 with TRBJ1-1, with D tentatively TRBD1 (5 bases). The specimen was CD8+ T cells from PBMCs. DNA of the CDR3: TGTGCCAGCAGCTTAGGGGGCGGGGTAGAGGAGGTCACTGAAGCTTTCTTT. Encoded protein: CASSLGGGVEEVTEAFF. Looking up the rest from reference TRBV7-6 and TRBJ1-1 gives the full variable domain: GAGVSQSPRYKVTKRGQDVALRCDPISGHVSLYWYRQALGQGPEFLTYFNYEAQQDKSGLPNDRFSAERPEGSISTLTIQRTEQRDSAMYRCASSLGGGVEEVTEAFFGQGTRLTVV.